The 25 T cell receptor beta chains in this list originate from one sample, sequenced in a study of T cell changes during pregnancy in multiple sclerosis. TCRdb's table, derived via immunoSEQ multiplex PCR, lists solely in-frame clones and lacks some. The sample contains about 24,000 clones, around 89% of which appear only once. Sequencing was performed on CD4+ T cells from peripheral blood mononuclear cells, taken in the first trimester of pregnancy. The receptors originated from a female donor in good health, enrolled as a control in a pregnancy study.

The gene calls are TRBV15 and TRBJ2-5; 8 bases line up with TRBD1. Germline-derived CDR1 and CDR2 are LNHNV and YYDKDF (reference sequence). The V and J ends lost 3 bases and 2 bases, in that order; junction bases with no gene match: 2. The length of the CDR3 is 14 residues. CDR3 nucleotides: TGTGCCACCAGCAGGAGGACAGGGCAAGAGACCCAGTACTTC. Encoded protein: CATSRRTGQETQYF. Full variable domain (outside the CDR3, taken from reference TRBV15 and TRBJ2-5): DAMVIQNPRYQVTQFGKPVTLSCSQTLNHNVMYWYQQKSSQAPKLLFHYYDKDFNNEADTPDNFQSRRPNTSFCFLDIRSPGLGDTAMYLCATSRRTGQETQYFGPGTRLLVL.

V is TRBV27 and J is TRBJ2-6; 8 nucleotides match TRBD1. Trimming at V came to 5 bases and at J to 0 bases, leaving 9 bases not matched to a gene. The CDR3 runs to 18 residues. From germline, CDR1 is MNHEY and CDR2 SMNVEV (reference sequence). CDR3 sequence: CASSPSGTGGSGANVLTF. The DNA for the CDR3 is TGTGCCAGCAGTCCTTCCGGGACAGGCGGCTCTGGGGCCAACGTCCTGACTTTC.

As DNA, the CDR3 is TGTGCCTGGGGTCAGGGGGCAGGGAGCAATCAGCCCCAGCATTTT. Amino acids: CAWGQGAGSNQPQHF. The rearrangement uses TRBV30 and TRBJ1-5; 8 positions agree with TRBD1. This CDR3 spans 15 amino acids. The ends lost 5 bases at V and 1 base at J; junction bases unmatched: 7. Germline CDR1 and CDR2: GTSNPN and SVGIG (reference sequence).

The V call is TRBV10-1, the J call TRBJ1-1, with D perhaps TRBD1 (5 bases). V was clipped by 6 bases and J by 1 base, with 12 bases between them. CDR1 and CDR2 from the germline V gene are WNHNN and SYGVQD (reference sequence). The CDR3 contains 14 residues. Here the CDR3 reads CASRGLTRNTEAFF. The CDR3 bases are TGCGCCAGCAGGGGACTCACTCGGAACACTGAAGCTTTCTTT.

The V and J genes are TRBV7-2 and TRBJ2-3, with 9 bases aligning to TRBD2. This CDR3 spans 14 amino acids. Germline V lookup: CDR1 SGHTA, CDR2 FQGNSA. With 0 bases clipped from V and 5 bases from J, the junction kept 0 bases outside the gene matches. CDR3 DNA: TGTGCCAGCAGCTTAGCTAGCGGGAGAGATACGCAGTATTTT. Translation: CASSLASGRDTQYF.

As DNA, the CDR3 is TGTGCCAGCAGCTGGATCCGGGACGAGCAGTACTTC. Its translation: CASSWIRDEQYF. V usage is TRBV5-6 and J usage is TRBJ2-7; D is unclear. Germline V gives CDR1 SGHDT, CDR2 YYEEEE. Trimming removed 3 bases at V and 5 bases at J, with 9 bases between. The CDR3 has 12 amino acids.

This clone appeared a few times. A junction end diverges from the germline sequence, so it may reflect a read error. DNA of the CDR3: TGTGCCTGGAGAACCGGGACACGGAACTCTGAAGCTTTCTTT. It is translated as CAWRTGTRNSEAFF. This chain uses TRBV30 with TRBJ1-1; D is perhaps TRBD1 (6 bases). Germline V gene sequence: CDR1 GTSNPN, CDR2 SVGIG (reference sequence). The CDR3 runs to 14 residues.

The V gene is TRBV19, the J gene TRBJ1-2; 7 positions agree with TRBD1. The germline CDR1 and CDR2 sequences are LNHDA and SQIVND (reference sequence). V lost 7 bases, J lost 5 bases, and 10 bases stayed unmatched. The length of the CDR3 is 14 residues. CDR3 coding DNA: TGTGCCAGTAACCCCAGGGGGGATCATTATGGCTACACCTTC. Its translation is CASNPRGDHYGYTF.

The rearrangement joins TRBV4-2 to TRBJ2-7; 8 nucleotides match TRBD2. Germline V gene sequence: CDR1 LGHNA, CDR2 YNFKEQ. The CDR3 runs to 18 residues. Unmatched junction bases numbered 14, after V lost 1 base and J lost 3 bases. The CDR3 nucleotides are TGTGCCAGCAGCCAAGTTATGCCAACTAGCGGAGCATACTACGAGCAGTACTTC. Amino acids: CASSQVMPTSGAYYEQYF.

The chain couples TRBV28 to TRBJ2-5, with 10 bases that match TRBD2. With 7 bases clipped from V and 4 bases from J, the junction kept 9 bases outside the gene matches. Per germline, CDR1 MDHEN and CDR2 SYDVKM. The CDR3 sequence is 15 residues long. The CDR3 loop is CASKGPASGRETQYF. The DNA for the CDR3 is TGTGCCAGCAAGGGTCCGGCTAGCGGGAGAGAGACCCAGTACTTC.

The chain uses TRBV5-3 and TRBJ2-5; tentatively, D is TRBD2 (5 bases). TRBV5-3 is an ORF, with its function uncertain. This CDR3 has 12 residues. Deletions cut 2 bases from V and 10 bases from J, with 12 bases between. In DNA form, the CDR3 reads TGTGCCAGAAGCTTCGGGGTAGTAATCCAGTACTTC. Its protein product is CARSFGVVIQYF.

The chain uses TRBV7-3 and TRBJ1-6; 7 bases match TRBD1. Trimming removed 3 bases from V and 5 bases from J; junction bases left unmatched: 1. The CDR3 sequence is 14 residues long. Germline CDR1 and CDR2: SGHTA and FQGTGA. CDR3 amino acids: CASSLGQNNSPLHF. CDR3 DNA sequence: TGTGCCAGCAGCTTGGGACAGAATAATTCACCCCTCCACTTT.

The chain carries TRBV9 and TRBJ1-2; 7 bases match TRBD1. This CDR3 has 15 amino acids. Germline CDR1 is SGDLS and CDR2 is YYNGEE. The J segment lost 4 bases and the V segment lost 4 bases, leaving 10 bases of the junction unmatched. The CDR3 spells CASSTSEGAVYGYTF. As DNA, the CDR3 is TGTGCCAGCAGCACCTCCGAGGGGGCCGTCTATGGCTACACCTTC. The full variable domain, with the rest looked up from reference TRBV9 and TRBJ1-2, is DSGVTQTPKHLITATGQRVTLRCSPRSGDLSVYWYQQSLDQGLQFLIQYYNGEERAKGNILERFSAQQFPDLHSELNLSSLELGDSALYFCASSTSEGAVYGYTFGSGTRLTVV.

A single count supports this clone. The rearrangement links TRBV7-9 to TRBJ1-1, with a tentative D call TRBD1 (6 bases). The CDR3 runs to 14 residues. The germline CDR1 and CDR2 sequences are SEHNR and FQNEAQ (reference sequence). Deletions cut 2 bases from V and 2 bases from J, with 9 bases between. CDR3 DNA sequence: TGTGCCAGCAGCTTAACAGGGATAAACACTGAAGCTTTCTTT. Amino acids: CASSLTGINTEAFF.

The chain combines TRBV7-8 with TRBJ1-2; D remains ambiguous. Germline values: CDR1 SGHVS, CDR2 FQNEAQ. V dropped 0 bases and J dropped 6 bases, with 14 bases sitting between them. The CDR3 is 15 amino acids. CDR3 region: CASSLAARKVDGYTF. The CDR3 nucleotides read TGTGCCAGCAGCTTAGCAGCCAGGAAAGTAGATGGCTACACCTTC.

This clone was found once. The chain carries TRBV6-5 and TRBJ1-2, with unresolved D. The CDR3 is 14 residues long. The germline V and J ends were trimmed by 0 bases and 4 bases, with 9 bases remaining between them. The germline V gene has CDR1 MNHEY and CDR2 SVGAGI. CDR3 protein: CASSYSPAGYGYTF. CDR3 nucleotides: TGTGCCAGCAGTTACTCACCCGCCGGCTATGGCTACACCTTC.

V usage is TRBV14 and J usage is TRBJ1-4, with 8 bases aligning to TRBD1. The J segment lost 5 bases and the V segment lost 4 bases, leaving 6 bases of the junction unmatched. Germline V gene lookup returns CDR1 SGHDN and CDR2 FVKESK. This CDR3 contains 15 residues. CDR3 bases: TGTGCCAGCAGCCTAGGACAGGGTAGGAATGAAAAACTGTTTTTT. Amino acids: CASSLGQGRNEKLFF. The complete variable domain, with remaining parts taken from reference TRBV14 and TRBJ1-4, reads EAGVTQFPSHSVIEKGQTVTLRCDPISGHDNLYWYRRVMGKEIKFLLHFVKESKQDESGMPNNRFLAERTGGTYSTLKVQPAELEDSGVYFCASSLGQGRNEKLFFGSGTQLSVL.

The chain links TRBV7-8 to TRBJ2-3, with 7 bases identical to TRBD1. Germline CDR1 SGHVS, CDR2 FQNEAQ. Germline trimming cut 3 bases from V and 2 bases from J; bases unmatched to any gene: 11. The CDR3 spans 17 residues. CDR3 amino acids: CASSFSRDRLVTDTQYF. The CDR3, as DNA: TGTGCCAGCAGCTTCAGCCGGGACAGACTCGTCACAGATACGCAGTATTTT. The variable domain in full, completed from reference TRBV7-8 and TRBJ2-3, reads GAGVSQSPRYKVAKRGQDVALRCDPISGHVSLFWYQQALGQGPEFLTYFQNEAQLDKSGLPSDRFFAERPEGSVSTLKIQRTQQEDSAVYLCASSFSRDRLVTDTQYFGPGTRLTVL.

This sequence joins TRBV5-8 and TRBJ2-1; 9 bases agree with TRBD2. This CDR3 has 15 amino acids. The ends lost 0 bases at V and 6 bases at J; junction bases unmatched: 4. CDR1 SGHTS and CDR2 YDEGEE come from the germline V gene. The CDR3 sequence is CASSLGLAGINEQFF. The CDR3 nucleotides read TGTGCCAGCAGCTTGGGGCTAGCGGGAATCAATGAGCAGTTCTTC.

This sequence joins TRBV30 and TRBJ2-7; weak D call: TRBD1 (6 bases). V was clipped by 0 bases and J by 2 bases, with 11 bases between them. This CDR3 spans 14 amino acids. Per germline, CDR1 GTSNPN and CDR2 SVGIG (reference sequence). For the CDR3, the DNA is TGTGCCTGGAGTGTACTTAACAGGGCCTACGAGCAGTACTTC. Translating gives CAWSVLNRAYEQYF.

The chain is built from TRBV5-5 and TRBJ1-3, with D uncertain. The germline gives CDR1 SGHKS, CDR2 YYEKEE (reference sequence). This CDR3 has 16 amino acids. V was pared by 0 bases and J by 0 bases, with 10 bases between. As DNA, the CDR3 is TGTGCCAGCAGCTTGGTGGAGGATTACTCTGGAAACACCATATATTTT. Protein product: CASSLVEDYSGNTIYF.

CDR3 protein: CAISEGGLAGVADTQYF. For the CDR3, the DNA is TGTGCCATCAGTGAGGGAGGACTAGCGGGAGTGGCAGATACGCAGTATTTT. This chain links TRBV10-3 with TRBJ2-3, with 13 nucleotides matching TRBD2. The germline CDR1 and CDR2 sequences are ENHRY and SYGVKD. The CDR3 is 17 residues long. After removal of 2 bases from V and 4 bases from J, the junction contained 6 bases not matched to a gene.

The chain combines TRBV5-6 with TRBJ2-5; the D is unclear. CDR3 length: 12 residues. Looked up from germline, CDR1 is SGHDT and CDR2 is YYEEEE. The germline V and J ends were trimmed by 1 base and 4 bases, with 5 bases remaining between them. CDR3 protein: CASSLPRETQYF. CDR3 nucleotide sequence: TGTGCCAGCAGCTTGCCCAGAGAGACCCAGTACTTC. The variable domain in full, completed from reference TRBV5-6 and TRBJ2-5, reads DAGVTQSPTHLIKTRGQQVTLRCSPKSGHDTVSWYQQALGQGPQFIFQYYEEEERQRGNFPDRFSGHQFPNYSSELNVNALLLGDSALYLCASSLPRETQYFGPGTRLLVL.

This clone was recorded only once. V is TRBV29-1 and J is TRBJ1-5; a weak D match, TRBD1 (6 bases). The CDR3 covers 12 residues. V lost 6 bases to trimming and J lost 3 bases, with 9 bases between them. The germline gives CDR1 SQVTM, CDR2 ANQGSEA. The CDR3: CSVGAFNQPQHF. CDR3 in DNA: TGCAGCGTGGGGGCGTTCAATCAGCCCCAGCATTTT.

The chain has TRBV7-9 and TRBJ1-5; D gene uncertain. The germline CDR1 and CDR2 sequences are SEHNR and FQNEAQ (reference sequence). Trimming removed 1 base from V and 3 bases from J, with 10 bases in between. The CDR3 is 15 amino acids. This chain's CDR3 is CASSLGGLNNQPQHF. The CDR3 bases are TGTGCCAGCAGCTTAGGTGGACTGAACAATCAGCCCCAGCATTTT.